The 10 T cell receptor beta chains listed next were all sequenced from one sample in a study of cytomegalovirus exposure and HLA in healthy donors. Clones were read by immunoSEQ multiplex PCR, and TCRdb kept only the in-frame ones, dropping some. The sample yields around 140,000 clones, approximately 92% seen once. Sequencing was carried out using PBMCs. These receptors were obtained from a woman aged 18-29 years in good health and CMV-seronegative.

V and J are TRBV10-3 and TRBJ1-2; 7 nucleotides agree with TRBD1. The CDR3 runs 15 residues. Germline trimming cut 3 bases from V and 3 bases from J; bases unmatched to any gene: 7. Germline V lookup: CDR1 ENHRY, CDR2 SYGVKD. CDR3 coding DNA: TGTGCCATCAGTGACCAGGGGGGTGCCTACTATGGCTACACCTTC. This encodes CAISDQGGAYYGYTF.

The chain has TRBV6-5 and TRBJ2-6, with D uncertain. V shed 4 bases and J shed 1 base, with 2 bases lying between them. CDR3 length: 13 residues. Germline assignment: CDR1 MNHEY and CDR2 SVGAGI. In nucleotides, the CDR3 is TGTGCCAGCAGTTCATCTGGGGCCAACGTCCTGACTTTC. Encoded protein: CASSSSGANVLTF.

This clone was counted between two and nine times. This chain uses TRBV28 with TRBJ1-1; TRBD1 matches at 7 bases. The CDR3 length is 13 residues. The germline CDR1 and CDR2 sequences are MDHEN and SYDVKM. V lost 6 bases and J lost 7; bases outside the gene matches: 8. CDR3 sequence: CASRLSNRGEAFF. For the CDR3, the DNA is TGTGCCAGCAGACTTAGCAACAGGGGTGAAGCTTTCTTT. The full variable domain, its missing parts supplied by reference TRBV28 and TRBJ1-1, is DVKVTQSSRYLVKRTGEKVFLECVQDMDHENMFWYRQDPGLGLRLIYFSYDVKMKEKGDIPEGYSVSREKKERFSLILESASTNQTSMYLCASRLSNRGEAFFGQGTRLTVV.

The chain combines TRBV6-5 with TRBJ1-6, with D possibly TRBD1 on 6 matching bases. The V gene lost 2 bases and the J gene lost 6 bases, with 14 bases spanning the gap. This CDR3 is 16 amino acids long. Germline loops: CDR1 MNHEY, CDR2 SVGAGI. The CDR3 nucleotides are TGTGCCAGCAGTTACACGGCGACAGGATTTAATTCACCCCTCCACTTT. Residues: CASSYTATGFNSPLHF.

The chain carries TRBV6-4 and TRBJ1-5; no firm D call. Trimming shortened V by 2 bases and J by 1 base, and 18 bases separated the two germline ends. The CDR3 loop spans 18 amino acids. The germline V gene encodes CDR1 MRHNA and CDR2 SNTAGT. The DNA for the CDR3 is TGTGCCAGCAGTGACCCCCACCAGTTTGAGAGGAGCAATCAGCCCCAGCATTTT. Translated: CASSDPHQFERSNQPQHF.

The V and J genes are TRBV13 and TRBJ1-2; 7 bases fit TRBD1. Germline V CDR1 and CDR2: PRHDT, FYEKMQ (reference sequence). This CDR3 region has 14 residues. J lost 4 bases, V lost 4 bases, and 6 bases had no gene match. Here the CDR3 DNA reads TGTGCCAGCAGCTCCAGGGGGGACAGCTATGGCTACACCTTC. Protein product: CASSSRGDSYGYTF.

The chain employs TRBV9 and TRBJ2-2, with a weak D call TRBD2 (6 bases). The CDR3 spans 16 residues. The germline V gene has CDR1 SGDLS and CDR2 YYNGEE. Deletions cut 3 bases from V and 6 bases from J, with 18 bases between. The CDR3 sequence is CASSEKSGLSAGELFF. CDR3 bases: TGTGCCAGCAGCGAGAAGAGCGGGTTATCAGCCGGGGAGCTGTTTTTT.

This chain uses TRBV11-3 with TRBJ2-7; TRBD1 matches at 7 bases. V lost 6 bases, J lost 2 bases, and 4 bases stayed unmatched. The CDR3 is made up of 13 amino acids. Germline values: CDR1 SGHNT, CDR2 YENEEA. This chain's CDR3 is CASSTQGAYEQYF. The CDR3 DNA is TGTGCCAGCAGTACTCAGGGGGCCTACGAGCAGTACTTC.

This rearrangement joins TRBV9 to TRBJ1-3, with 9 nucleotides matching TRBD1. Germline values: CDR1 SGDLS, CDR2 YYNGEE. CDR3 length: 16 residues. Trimming cost V 4 bases and J 2 bases; bases outside gene matches: 7. The CDR3 DNA reads as TGTGCCAGCAGCTCAGGGACAGGGACCACTGGAAACACCATATATTTT. Encoded protein: CASSSGTGTTGNTIYF.

V usage is TRBV10-3 and J usage is TRBJ1-1; TRBD1 might be the D (5 bases). This CDR3 spans 14 amino acids. Germline-derived CDR1 and CDR2 are ENHRY and SYGVKD. V lost 6 bases and J lost 0, with 11 bases in between. The CDR3 spells CAISEQVLNTEAFF. The DNA for the CDR3 is TGTGCCATCAGCGAACAGGTTTTGAACACTGAAGCTTTCTTT.